The 31 T cell receptor beta chains given below trace back to one sample, sequenced in a study of cytomegalovirus exposure and HLA in healthy donors. TCRdb keeps only in-frame clones here, not all; method: immunoSEQ multiplex PCR. The sample yields roughly 75,000 clones, approximately 94% seen once. Sequencing was done on a sample of PBMCs. The receptors stem from a young woman in good health and CMV-seropositive.

V and J are TRBV5-4 and TRBJ2-2; 12 bases fit TRBD2. The CDR3 runs to 14 residues. Germline loops: CDR1 SGHNT, CDR2 YYREEE (reference sequence). The V gene end was trimmed by 9 bases and the J gene end by 6 bases; junction bases not matched to a gene: 6. The CDR3 coding sequence is TGTGCCACTCGACTAGCGGGAGCTTCCGGGGAGCTGTTTTTT. This encodes CATRLAGASGELFF.

This clone showed up just a few times. This sequence joins TRBV4-2 and TRBJ1-2, with D tentatively TRBD1 (5 bases). The CDR3 sequence is 14 residues long. Trimming cost V 1 base and J 7 bases, with 13 bases left between them. CDR1 and CDR2 from the germline V gene are LGHNA and YNFKEQ. The CDR3 loop reads CASSQAGREGGYTF. CDR3 sequence (DNA): TGTGCCAGCAGCCAAGCGGGCAGGGAGGGTGGCTACACCTTC.

This chain links TRBV30 with TRBJ2-3; 8 nucleotides line up with TRBD2. With V trimmed by 3 bases and J by 12 bases, 8 bases remained unmatched. Germline V CDR1 and CDR2: GTSNPN, SVGIG (reference sequence). The CDR3 is 12 amino acids. The chain's CDR3 is CAWRGTTSGQYF. CDR3 in DNA: TGTGCCTGGAGGGGAACTACTAGCGGACAGTATTTT.

The chain couples TRBV6-1 to TRBJ1-1, with a tentative D call TRBD1 (6 bases). CDR3 length equals 13 residues. V lost 6 bases and J 0 bases, leaving 8 bases between the germline ends. CDR1 and CDR2 from the germline V gene are MNHNS and SASEGT. The CDR3, as DNA: TGTGCCAGCAGGTGGACAGTGAACACTGAAGCTTTCTTT. Translation gives CASRWTVNTEAFF.

The genes are TRBV4-1 and TRBJ1-1; tentatively, D is TRBD1 (5 bases). The CDR3 sequence is 15 residues long. The ends were cut back, 6 bases at V and 4 bases at J, with 18 bases in the middle. Germline V gene data show CDR1 as MGHRA and CDR2 as YSYEKL. Here the CDR3 reads CASSRAGSGGTEAFF. CDR3 nucleotides: TGCGCCAGCAGTCGGGCAGGGTCGGGGGGCACTGAAGCTTTCTTT.

The J gene is TRBJ2-7, the V gene TRBV27, with 9 bases fitting TRBD1. Germline CDR1 MNHEY, CDR2 SMNVEV (reference sequence). Unmatched junction bases numbered 11, after V lost 6 bases and J lost 5 bases. The length of the CDR3 is 15 residues. The CDR3: CASSPEGDRVHEQYF. Written as DNA, the CDR3 is TGTGCCAGCAGCCCCGAGGGGGACAGGGTCCACGAGCAGTACTTC.

V is TRBV18 and J is TRBJ2-3, with 7 bases that match TRBD2. This CDR3 has 16 amino acids. Germline lookup yields CDR1 KGHSH and CDR2 LQKENI. Trimming cost V 6 bases and J 4 bases; bases outside gene matches: 13. This chain's CDR3 is CASSPVHRGRADTQYF. CDR3 bases: TGTGCCAGCTCCCCAGTACATCGTGGGAGGGCAGATACGCAGTATTTT.

The DNA for the CDR3 is TGTGCCAGCAGCCCGGGCGGAGGGAGCTCCTACGAGCAGTACTTC. Encoded protein: CASSPGGGSSYEQYF. The chain carries TRBV7-8 and TRBJ2-7; D is possibly TRBD2 (6 bases). Trimming removed 5 bases from V and 0 bases from J, with 14 bases in between. Germline CDR1 and CDR2: SGHVS and FQNEAQ. The CDR3 is 15 amino acids.

J is TRBJ1-5 and V is TRBV10-1; the match to TRBD1 covers 7 bases. Germline loops: CDR1 WNHNN, CDR2 SYGVQD (reference sequence). The ends lost 6 bases at V and 3 bases at J; junction bases unmatched: 11. CDR3 length: 16 amino acids. In DNA, the CDR3 is TGCGCCAGCAGAAAATCTGACAGGGTAATCAATCAGCCCCAGCATTTT. This gives the protein CASRKSDRVINQPQHF.

The chain combines TRBV5-1 with TRBJ2-3, with 8 bases matching TRBD2. The CDR3 sequence is 14 residues long. Germline-derived CDR1 and CDR2 are SGHRS and YFSETQ. After removal of 0 bases from V and 4 bases from J, the junction contained 1 base not matched to a gene. The CDR3 sequence: CASSLAGGSDTQYF. CDR3 nucleotide sequence: TGCGCCAGCAGCTTGGCGGGAGGGTCAGATACGCAGTATTTT.

The chain joins TRBV4-3 to TRBJ1-2; D is perhaps TRBD1 (6 bases). The CDR3 is made up of 17 amino acids. Trimming took 0 bases from V and 4 from J, leaving 18 bases between them. Germline V gene data show CDR1 as LGHNA and CDR2 as YSLEER. The CDR3 reads CASSQEYRADSIYGYTF. CDR3 DNA: TGCGCCAGCAGCCAAGAGTACAGGGCAGATAGTATCTATGGCTACACCTTC.

The chain is built from TRBV14 and TRBJ2-7, with a possible D match to TRBD2 (6 bases). Trimming removed 4 bases at V and 0 bases at J, with 13 bases between. The CDR3 loop spans 15 amino acids. Germline loops: CDR1 SGHDN, CDR2 FVKESK. The DNA of the CDR3 is TGTGCCAGCAGCCCCAGAGCGGGCCTCTCCTACGAGCAGTACTTC. Protein product: CASSPRAGLSYEQYF.

The chain combines TRBV7-9 with TRBJ1-1; D perhaps matches TRBD1 (5 bases). The CDR3 loop spans 15 amino acids. The germline CDR1 and CDR2 sequences are SEHNR and FQNEAQ (reference sequence). V lost 6 bases to trimming and J lost 3 bases, with 17 bases between them. In DNA form, the CDR3 reads TGTGCCAGCAGTCGAGGGACTGCGGAAGACACTGAAGCTTTCTTT. This translates into CASSRGTAEDTEAFF.

This chain connects TRBV18 to TRBJ2-1, with 9 positions matching TRBD1. The germline V gene has CDR1 KGHSH and CDR2 LQKENI. This CDR3 is 15 amino acids long. V lost 4 bases, J lost 6 bases, and 7 bases stayed unmatched. The CDR3 coding sequence is TGTGCCAGCTCACTCTGGGCGACAGGGGGCAATGAGCAGTTCTTC. Translated: CASSLWATGGNEQFF. Full variable domain (rest looked up from reference TRBV18 and TRBJ2-1): NAGVMQNPRHLVRRRGQEARLRCSPMKGHSHVYWYRQLPEEGLKFMVYLQKENIIDESGMPKERFSAEFPKEGPSILRIQQVVRGDSAAYFCASSLWATGGNEQFFGPGTRLTVL.

The rearrangement links TRBV5-1 to TRBJ2-3; TRBD2 is a possible D gene (5 bases). Germline CDR1 SGHRS, CDR2 YFSETQ. The V gene lost 2 bases and the J gene lost 0 bases, with 10 bases spanning the gap. The CDR3 length is 15 residues. CDR3 nucleotide sequence: TGCGCCAGCAGCTTCAGGACTCGAAGCACAGATACGCAGTATTTT. It translates to CASSFRTRSTDTQYF.

The chain combines TRBV10-1 with TRBJ2-5; D possibly corresponds to TRBD1 (5 bases). The germline gives CDR1 WNHNN, CDR2 SYGVQD (reference sequence). Trimming took off 2 bases at V and 3 bases at J, with 7 bases between the two ends. The CDR3 totals 13 residues. The CDR3 DNA reads TGCGCCAGCAGTGAGGACAGTAAAGAGACCCAGTACTTC. Its translation: CASSEDSKETQYF.

The CDR3 nucleotides read TGCGCCAGCAGCCAAGAGCCGGGACAGGGTCGGGGAGAGACCCAGTACTTC. This sequence encodes CASSQEPGQGRGETQYF. The chain is built from TRBV4-1 and TRBJ2-5; TRBD1 matches at 9 bases. In germline, CDR1 is MGHRA, CDR2 YSYEKL. The CDR3 extends over 17 amino acids. The V and J ends lost 0 bases and 4 bases, in that order; junction bases with no gene match: 9.

This clone was counted between two and nine times. V gene TRBV15 combines with J gene TRBJ1-1, with D unclear. CDR1 is LNHNV and CDR2 is YYDKDF in the germline V gene (reference sequence). V was trimmed by 0 bases and J by 3 bases, leaving 17 bases between them. The length of the CDR3 is 17 residues. The CDR3 DNA sequence: TGTGCCACCAGCAGAGATTCCGTGGGAGGGTATGACACTGAAGCTTTCTTT. It translates to CATSRDSVGGYDTEAFF. The full variable domain, with the rest looked up from reference TRBV15 and TRBJ1-1, is DAMVIQNPRYQVTQFGKPVTLSCSQTLNHNVMYWYQQKSSQAPKLLFHYYDKDFNNEADTPDNFQSRRPNTSFCFLDIRSPGLGDTAMYLCATSRDSVGGYDTEAFFGQGTRLTVV.

The V call is TRBV27, the J call TRBJ2-5; D might be TRBD2 (6 bases). The germline V and J ends were trimmed by 8 bases and 1 base, with 14 bases remaining between them. This CDR3 is 14 amino acids long. CDR1 is MNHEY and CDR2 is SMNVEV in the germline V gene (reference sequence). CDR3 coding DNA: TGTGCCAGCGGTCATGGAGGGTCCCAAGAGACCCAGTACTTC. It encodes CASGHGGSQETQYF.

The gene calls are TRBV30 and TRBJ2-7, with 9 bases matching TRBD2. V trimming: 0 bases; J trimming: 6 bases; junction bases outside the gene matches: 6. CDR1 is GTSNPN and CDR2 is SVGIG in the germline V gene (reference sequence). The CDR3 totals 14 residues. CDR3 DNA: TGTGCCTGGAGTGTACGGGTGACTAGCGGCGAGCAGTACTTC. Translation: CAWSVRVTSGEQYF.

The chain is built from TRBV14 and TRBJ1-1; D perhaps matches TRBD1 (5 bases). The V end lost 1 base, the J end lost 5 bases, and 11 bases lay between the germline ends. CDR3 size: 14 residues. From germline, CDR1 is SGHDN and CDR2 FVKESK. The CDR3 nucleotides are TGTGCCAGCAGCCAAGCGGTAGGGGTTACTGAAGCTTTCTTT. It translates to CASSQAVGVTEAFF.

This chain joins TRBV27 and TRBJ2-3; TRBD1 aligns across 10 bases. Germline V gene data show CDR1 as MNHEY and CDR2 as SMNVEV (reference sequence). The V and J ends lost 3 bases and 3 bases, in that order; junction bases with no gene match: 9. The CDR3 totals 17 residues. The CDR3 DNA reads TGTGCCAGCAGTTTCCGGGACAGGGGATTGTTAACAGATACGCAGTATTTT. Translation: CASSFRDRGLLTDTQYF.

The chain combines TRBV30 with TRBJ1-1; no firm D call. Germline lookup yields CDR1 GTSNPN and CDR2 SVGIG (reference sequence). V shed 3 bases and J shed 10 bases, with 15 bases lying between them. The CDR3 has 12 amino acids. The CDR3 loop reads CAWRRPHERAFF. The CDR3 region has the DNA TGTGCCTGGAGGCGTCCTCACGAGAGAGCTTTCTTT. The complete variable domain, with remaining parts taken from reference TRBV30 and TRBJ1-1, reads SQTIHQWPATLVQPVGSPLSLECTVEGTSNPNLYWYRQAAGRGLQLLFYSVGIGQISSEVPQNLSASRPQDRQFILSSKKLLLSDSGFYLCAWRRPHERAFFGQGTRLTVV.

The J gene is TRBJ2-6, the V gene TRBV7-3, with TRBD1 as a possible D gene (5 bases). The V gene's germline CDR1 is SGHTA and CDR2 FQGTGA. The CDR3 extends over 15 amino acids. Trimming stripped 5 bases from V and 2 bases from J, with 10 bases between. Here the CDR3 reads CASSQGVTGANVLTF. The CDR3 DNA is TGTGCCAGCAGCCAAGGGGTTACTGGGGCCAACGTCCTGACTTTC.

This sequence joins TRBV7-3 and TRBJ2-2, with D possibly being TRBD2 (6 bases). Germline lookup yields CDR1 SGHTA and CDR2 FQGTGA. Trimming removed 5 bases at V and 7 bases at J, with 11 bases between. CDR3 length: 13 residues. The CDR3 nucleotides are TGTGCCAGCAGCCGAGGCGGGGACGGGGAGCTGTTTTTT. Translated: CASSRGGDGELFF.

This chain connects TRBV5-1 to TRBJ2-1; possibly TRBD2 for D (5 bases). The ends were cut back, 4 bases at V and 6 bases at J, with 11 bases in the middle. Per germline, CDR1 SGHRS and CDR2 YFSETQ. This CDR3 has 13 residues. CDR3 sequence reads: CASSHGGSNEQFF. CDR3 sequence (DNA): TGCGCCAGCAGCCATGGAGGTTCCAATGAGCAGTTCTTC.

The chain carries TRBV19 and TRBJ2-1; 8 nucleotides line up with TRBD2. Germline trimming cut 1 base from V and 3 bases from J; bases unmatched to any gene: 5. Germline values: CDR1 LNHDA, CDR2 SQIVND (reference sequence). The CDR3 covers 16 residues. The CDR3 reads CASSIGGLAGYNEQFF. CDR3 bases: TGTGCCAGTAGTATAGGCGGTCTAGCGGGCTACAATGAGCAGTTCTTC.

The V gene is TRBV11-2, the J gene TRBJ2-2, with TRBD2 identical over 7 bases. CDR1 SGHAT and CDR2 FQNNGV come from the germline V gene. V lost 4 bases to trimming and J lost 3 bases; unmatched junction nucleotides: 8. CDR3 length equals 16 residues. This chain's CDR3 is CASSSRRAGDTGELFF. The DNA for the CDR3 is TGTGCCAGCAGCTCCCGTAGGGCGGGAGACACCGGGGAGCTGTTTTTT.

V usage is TRBV5-1 and J usage is TRBJ2-7; TRBD1 aligns across 8 bases. Looked up from germline, CDR1 is SGHRS and CDR2 is YFSETQ. This CDR3 has 14 amino acids. J gave up 6 bases and V 4 bases, and 9 bases lay outside the gene matches. DNA of the CDR3: TGCGCCAGCAGCAATCCTCAGGGGGCGGGCGAGCAGTACTTC. It codes for CASSNPQGAGEQYF.

The chain carries TRBV19 and TRBJ2-2; TRBD2 matches at 7 bases. This CDR3 contains 15 residues. Germline V lookup: CDR1 LNHDA, CDR2 SQIVND (reference sequence). V was clipped by 7 bases and J by 6 bases; unmatched bases: 11. CDR3 protein: CASTSPGRVAGELFF. CDR3 DNA: TGTGCCAGTACGAGCCCGGGGAGGGTGGCCGGGGAGCTGTTTTTT.

This clone was observed once. This chain joins TRBV7-9 and TRBJ1-2; TRBD1 is a possible D gene (5 bases). The germline gives CDR1 SEHNR, CDR2 FQNEAQ (reference sequence). The CDR3 covers 14 residues. Trimming cost V 5 bases and J 0 bases, with 10 bases left between them. The CDR3 sequence is CASSPRQPNYGYTF. The CDR3 nucleotides read TGTGCCAGCAGCCCCAGACAGCCTAACTATGGCTACACCTTC.